A single sample is the source of the 4 T cell receptor beta chains below, sequenced in a study of T cell responses to AZD1222 COVID-19 vaccine. Assay used: immunoSEQ multiplex PCR; TCRdb lists only in-frame clones, some missing. The sample holds roughly 150,000 clones, about 93% seen once. Sequencing was performed on peripheral blood, taken on day 0 of AZD1222 vaccination. These TCRs come from an adult in good health.

In its sample, this clone was seen once. The rearrangement uses TRBV27 and TRBJ1-2; 9 bases are a match to TRBD1. The V gene end was trimmed by 4 bases and the J gene end by 3 bases; junction bases not matched to a gene: 6. The CDR3 is 15 residues long. Germline CDR1 reads MNHEY; CDR2 reads SMNVEV (reference sequence). CDR3: CASSSRDREYYGYTF. CDR3 DNA sequence: TGTGCCAGCAGTTCCCGGGACAGGGAGTACTATGGCTACACCTTC.

The rearrangement joins TRBV6-5 to TRBJ2-1; no reliable D call. Germline CDR1 is MNHEY and CDR2 is SVGAGI. V gave up 2 bases and J gave up 1 base, with 6 bases separating them. This CDR3 comprises 14 residues. The CDR3 DNA reads as TGTGCCAGCAGTTACGATAGGTCCTACAATGAGCAGTTCTTC. Amino acids: CASSYDRSYNEQFF.

In its sample, this clone was seen once. The rearrangement joins TRBV7-8 to TRBJ1-1, with 7 positions matching TRBD1. The CDR3 has 16 amino acids. CDR1 is SGHVS, CDR2 FQNEAQ, per germline. The trim removed 5 bases at V and 2 bases at J, leaving 11 bases unmatched. CDR3 in amino acids: CASSPTFGTANTEAFF. The CDR3 DNA follows: TGTGCCAGCAGCCCAACATTTGGGACAGCTAACACTGAAGCTTTCTTT.

The chain's CDR3 is CASSYAVEGYTF. In DNA form, the CDR3 reads TGTGCCAGCAGTTATGCGGTGGAGGGCTACACCTTC. The chain is built from TRBV6-6 and TRBJ1-2; D uncertain. The CDR3 consists of 12 residues. Germline V gene data show CDR1 as MNHNY and CDR2 as SVGAGI (reference sequence). Trimming took off 3 bases at V and 8 bases at J, with 10 bases between the two ends.